Listed below are T cell receptor beta chains from one sample, sequenced in a study of T cell responses to AZD1222 COVID-19 vaccine. Profiling relied on immunoSEQ multiplex PCR, and the TCRdb table lists in-frame clones only, not all of them. The sample holds around 180,000 clones, just over 85% seen once. Sample: peripheral blood, taken on day 0 of AZD1222 vaccination. The receptors come from an adult in good health. Each CDR3 is given with its conserved first and last residue. A D gene is named only where the DNA matches it firmly. Size is stated for part of the rows, as once, few or many counts, or as a class when the clone is expanded.

clone_size j_call v_call d_call cdr3_aa cdr3_nt
NA TRBJ2-7 TRBV2 TRBD1 CASSGQVYDWDRRYEQYF TGTGCCAGCAGTGGTCAAGTGTACGACTGGGACAGGAGATACGAGCAGTACTTC
NA TRBJ2-7 TRBV5-1 NA CASRNRVAPHEQYF TGCGCCAGCAGGAACCGGGTCGCTCCCCACGAGCAGTACTTC
once TRBJ1-1 TRBV18 NA CASSPYFDRPHNTEAFF TGTGCCAGCTCACCATACTTCGACCGGCCCCACAACACTGAAGCTTTCTTT
NA TRBJ1-4 TRBV7-9 NA CASSIPGVVGGGKLFF TGTGCCAGCAGTATACCCGGAGTTGTAGGTGGAGGAAAACTGTTTTTT
NA TRBJ2-7 TRBV7-6 TRBD2 CASSLVALLSGGRNEQYF TGTGCCAGCAGCTTAGTTGCCCTGCTTAGCGGGGGCCGGAACGAGCAGTACTTC
NA TRBJ1-2 TRBV5-1 NA CASSADGNYGYTF TGCGCCAGCAGCGCCGACGGTAACTATGGCTACACCTTC
NA TRBJ1-1 TRBV7-6 NA CASVEDGNTEAFF TGTGCCAGTGTGGAGGACGGGAACACTGAAGCTTTCTTT
NA TRBJ2-2 TRBV10-3 TRBD2 CAISGLWAGGSTGELFF TGTGCCATCAGTGGCCTCTGGGCGGGGGGTTCCACCGGGGAGCTGTTTTTT
NA TRBJ2-1 TRBV7-2 TRBD2 CASSFFSGGENNEQFF TGTGCCAGCAGCTTTTTCAGCGGGGGGGAGAACAATGAGCAGTTCTTC
NA TRBJ2-1 TRBV2 NA CASSGVGGPSYNEQFF TGTGCCAGCAGTGGGGTGGGCGGGCCCTCCTACAATGAGCAGTTCTTC
NA TRBJ1-2 TRBV19 NA CASQGDFGTSGYTF TGTGCCTCCCAAGGGGACTTCGGGACATCTGGCTACACCTTC
NA TRBJ2-7 TRBV12-3/TRBV12-4 NA CASRIQGSYEQYF TGTGCCAGCAGGATACAGGGCTCCTACGAGCAGTACTTC
NA TRBJ2-5 TRBV5-1 NA CASSLGGPEETQYF TGCGCCAGCAGCTTGGGGGGTCCGGAGGAGACCCAGTACTTC
NA TRBJ2-7 TRBV30 NA CAWSVGGPGDEQYF TGTGCCTGGAGTGTGGGCGGCCCGGGGGACGAGCAGTACTTC
NA TRBJ1-1 TRBV15 NA CATGRQLNTEAFF TGTGCCACCGGGCGACAGCTGAACACTGAAGCTTTCTTT
NA TRBJ1-4 TRBV7-8 NA CASSPESGTTNEKLFF TGTGCCAGCAGCCCCGAGTCCGGGACAACTAATGAAAAACTGTTTTTT
NA TRBJ1-1 TRBV3-1/TRBV3-2 NA CASSRGVLNTEAFF TGTGCCAGCAGTCGAGGAGTACTGAACACTGAAGCTTTCTTT
NA TRBJ2-3 TRBV3-1/TRBV3-2 NA CASSQDLQRTDTQYF TGTGCCAGCAGCCAAGATTTACAGCGCACAGATACGCAGTATTTT
NA TRBJ2-7 TRBV27 TRBD1 CASSRRDRSSYEQYF TGTGCCAGCAGTCGCCGGGACAGATCTTCCTACGAGCAGTACTTC
NA TRBJ1-1 TRBV6-5 NA CATHRGQEYTEAFF TGTGCCACCCACCGGGGACAAGAGTACACTGAAGCTTTCTTT
NA TRBJ1-6 TRBV5-3 TRBD1 CARRSNRDRGRRSENSPLHF TGTGCCAGAAGATCCAACCGGGACAGGGGGCGCCGCAGCGAGAATTCACCCCTCCACTTT
NA TRBJ2-2 TRBV9 NA CASSVVGSQGGELFF TGTGCCAGCAGCGTAGTTGGGAGCCAGGGCGGGGAGCTGTTTTTT
NA TRBJ2-7 TRBV10-3 NA CAITPGGQGYEQYF TGTGCCATCACTCCCGGCGGGCAGGGCTACGAGCAGTACTTC
NA TRBJ1-6 TRBV7-8 NA CASSLLGSTSYNSPLHF TGTGCCAGCAGCTTACTTGGCAGTACCTCCTATAATTCACCCCTCCACTTT
NA TRBJ1-6 TRBV7-2 NA CASSSQSDSPLHF TGTGCCAGCAGCTCCCAGTCAGATTCACCCCTCCACTTT
NA TRBJ1-2 TRBV19 TRBD1 CASSIERGGQASVGYTF TGTGCCAGTAGTATAGAGAGAGGGGGACAGGCCTCGGTTGGCTACACCTTC
few TRBJ1-1 TRBV12-3/TRBV12-4 NA CASSQGPGQEAFF TGTGCCAGCAGTCAGGGGCCAGGGCAAGAGGCTTTCTTT
NA TRBJ2-2 TRBV7-2 TRBD1 CASSFRQGDPWGELFF TGTGCCAGCAGCTTTCGACAGGGGGATCCGTGGGGGGAGCTGTTTTTT
NA TRBJ1-2 TRBV12-3/TRBV12-4 NA CASSLVGFGYTF TGTGCCAGCAGTTTAGTGGGATTTGGCTACACCTTC
NA TRBJ2-7 TRBV3-1/TRBV3-2 NA CASSQRGYYEQYF TGTGCCAGCAGCCAAAGGGGTTACTACGAGCAGTACTTC
NA TRBJ2-7 TRBV9 NA CASSVGAQAATYEQYF TGTGCCAGCAGCGTAGGCGCACAGGCTGCGACCTACGAGCAGTACTTC
NA TRBJ2-7 TRBV30 NA CASQATYEQYF TGTGCCTCCCAAGCTACCTACGAGCAGTACTTC
NA TRBJ2-4 TRBV7-2 TRBD1 CASSLASTGAKNIQYF TGTGCCAGCAGCTTAGCTTCGACAGGGGCCAAAAACATTCAGTACTTC
NA TRBJ2-2 TRBV3-1/TRBV3-2 NA CASSQGGELFF TGTGCCAGCAGCCAAGGCGGGGAGCTGTTTTTT
NA TRBJ1-4 TRBV10-3 NA CAISEHATNEKLFF TGTGCCATCAGTGAACACGCAACTAATGAAAAACTGTTTTTT
NA TRBJ1-1 TRBV12-3/TRBV12-4 NA CASSLGGQAFF TGTGCCAGCAGTTTAGGTGGGCAGGCTTTCTTT
NA TRBJ2-1 TRBV7-9 NA CASSSAGTIHEQFF TGTGCCAGCAGCTCAGCCGGGACAATCCATGAGCAGTTCTTC
NA TRBJ2-2 TRBV19 NA CASTGWVANTGELFF TGTGCCAGTACTGGTTGGGTCGCGAACACCGGGGAGCTGTTTTTT
NA TRBJ1-1 TRBV5-4 NA CASSLQAGVNTEAFF TGTGCCAGCAGCTTGCAGGCAGGGGTGAACACTGAAGCTTTCTTT
NA TRBJ1-1 TRBV9 NA CASSATAGSEAFF TGTGCCAGCAGCGCTACAGCTGGCTCTGAAGCTTTCTTT
NA TRBJ1-2 TRBV29-1 NA CSVSHVAGRNYGYTF TGCAGCGTGTCCCATGTAGCGGGGCGAAACTATGGCTACACCTTC
few TRBJ2-5 TRBV5-1 TRBD1 CASSRSTGEETQYF TGCGCCAGCAGCCGATCGACAGGGGAAGAGACCCAGTACTTC
NA TRBJ2-7 TRBV4-1 NA CASSQWQFEDEQYF TGCGCCAGCAGCCAGTGGCAGTTTGAGGACGAGCAGTACTTC
NA TRBJ2-5 TRBV29-1 NA CSVDRWQETQYF TGCAGCGTTGACCGGTGGCAAGAGACCCAGTACTTC
NA TRBJ1-2 TRBV2 NA CASNPGATGGYTF TGTGCCTCAAACCCGGGGGCTACCGGTGGCTACACCTTC
few TRBJ1-1 TRBV19 NA CASREWGEAFF TGTGCCAGTAGGGAGTGGGGTGAAGCTTTCTTT
many TRBJ1-6 TRBV6-2/TRBV6-3 NA CASSYSTGSSPLHF TGTGCCAGCAGTTACTCGACGGGCAGTTCACCCCTCCACTTT
NA TRBJ1-3 TRBV6-5 NA CAGNEGGSGNTIYF TGTGCCGGGAATGAGGGGGGCTCTGGAAACACCATATATTTT
NA TRBJ2-5 TRBV6-2/TRBV6-3 NA CASSPSGGLETQYF TGTGCCAGCAGTCCAAGTGGGGGGCTGGAGACCCAGTACTTC
NA TRBJ1-6 TRBV12-3/TRBV12-4 NA CASSLGADSPLHF TGTGCCAGCAGTTTGGGGGCGGATTCACCCCTCCACTTT
NA TRBJ1-2 TRBV11-1 NA CASSPSVGYGYTF TGTGCCAGCAGCCCCTCAGTGGGTTATGGCTACACCTTC
NA TRBJ2-1 TRBV6-4 TRBD2 CASSDVAGHQFF TGTGCCAGCAGTGACGTAGCGGGCCATCAGTTCTTC
few TRBJ2-6 TRBV19 TRBD1 CASRQGALLSGANVLTF TGTGCCAGTAGGCAGGGGGCCTTGCTCTCTGGGGCCAACGTCCTGACTTTC
NA TRBJ1-1 TRBV19 NA CASSIEGNTEAFF TGTGCCAGTAGTATTGAAGGGAACACTGAAGCTTTCTTT
NA TRBJ2-3 TRBV10-3 NA CAISEGIASDTQYF TGTGCCATCAGTGAGGGAATAGCGTCAGATACGCAGTATTTT
NA TRBJ2-5 TRBV7-8 NA CASSLGGTAGETQYF TGTGCCAGCAGCTTAGGCGGGACAGCGGGAGAGACCCAGTACTTC
NA TRBJ1-1 TRBV6-5 TRBD1 CASSYGGQGDTEAFF TGTGCCAGCAGTTACGGAGGACAGGGGGACACTGAAGCTTTCTTT
NA TRBJ1-4 TRBV14 NA CASSRDLRDEKLFF TGTGCCAGCAGCCGGGACCTACGGGATGAAAAACTGTTTTTT
NA TRBJ1-2 TRBV10-3 NA CAISALTGLYYGYTF TGTGCCATCAGTGCTTTGACAGGTTTATACTATGGCTACACCTTC